These 18 T cell receptor beta chains were sequenced from one sample in a study of regulatory T cells in long-lasting Graves disease. Time point indicated: newly diagnosed GD, antithyroid drugs for less than 3 months. The TCR library used RNA extracted from PBMCs. Assembly of TCR beta libraries relied on iRepertoire HTBI primers together with Arm-PCR of CDR3 regions. One entry per CDR3 protein, called by TCRdb with MiXCR from the multiplex PCR reads. The sample carries about 520,000 distinct CDR3 sequences, around 12% recorded once. The sample was also linked to a second study, of T cells in Graves' hyperthyroidism and ophthalmopathy.

The sample was peripheral blood mononuclear cells (PBMCs), taken at new diagnosis, from a patient treated with antithyroid drugs. The receptors were sampled from a woman in her twenties or thirties with Graves disease.

This clonotype was observed at least ten times. This chain joins TRBV2 and TRBJ1-5; D not resolved. CDR3 length equals 15 residues. V was cut by 6 bases and J by 0 bases, with 12 bases left in between. In germline, CDR1 is SNHLY, CDR2 FYNNEI. The CDR3 region is CASRGEGHSNQPQHF. CDR3 nucleotides: TGTGCCAGCAGGGGCGAAGGTCATAGCAATCAGCCCCAGCATTTT. Supplemented by reference TRBV2 and TRBJ1-5, the full variable domain reads EPEVTQTPSHQVTQMGQEVILRCVPISNHLYFYWYRQILGQKVEFLVSFYNNEISEKSEIFDDQFSVERPDGSNFTLKIRSTKLEDSAMYFCASRGEGHSNQPQHFGDGTRLSIL.

This chain links TRBV19 with TRBJ2-1; 7 nucleotides line up with TRBD1. CDR3 length equals 14 residues. The V segment lost 7 bases and the J segment 5 bases; nucleotides outside the gene matches: 8. Germline values: CDR1 LNHDA, CDR2 SQIVND (reference sequence). CDR3 DNA sequence: TGTGCCAGTAATCCGGGACAGCATCACAATGAGCAGTTCTTC. Translated: CASNPGQHHNEQFF. Full variable domain (outside the CDR3, taken from reference TRBV19 and TRBJ2-1): DGGITQSPKYLFRKEGQNVTLSCEQNLNHDAMYWYRQDPGQGLRLIYYSQIVNDFQKGDIAEGYSVSREKKESFPLTVTSAQKNPTAFYLCASNPGQHHNEQFFGPGTRLTVL.

This chain uses TRBV2 with TRBJ1-1; 7 nucleotides match TRBD1. CDR3 length: 14 amino acids. CDR1 SNHLY and CDR2 FYNNEI come from the germline V gene. V shed 4 bases, J shed 1 base, and the junction held 3 bases outside the gene matches. The CDR3 DNA is TGTGCCAGCAGTGGAAGGGGGCGGAACACTGAAGCTTTCTTT. It translates to CASSGRGRNTEAFF.

This clonotype was seen at least ten times. V and J are TRBV2 and TRBJ1-4, with no clear D. CDR3 length: 14 amino acids. CDR1 and CDR2 (germline): SNHLY, FYNNEI. V dropped 6 bases and J dropped 8 bases, with 16 bases sitting between them. The DNA for the CDR3 is TGTGCCAGCAGATTAGACGGCGGGCGAGAAAAACTGTTTTTT. Residues: CASRLDGGREKLFF.

The chain employs TRBV19 and TRBJ2-3; unclear D gene. Germline values: CDR1 LNHDA, CDR2 SQIVND (reference sequence). V was shortened by 1 base and J by 0 bases, with 8 bases between the two germline ends. This CDR3 comprises 15 residues. DNA of the CDR3: TGTGCCAGTAGTATAGGGCGGCCTAGCACAGATACGCAGTATTTT. This codes for CASSIGRPSTDTQYF.

This clonotype was detected many times. The rearrangement links TRBV7-9 to TRBJ1-1; D not resolved. From germline, CDR1 is SEHNR and CDR2 FQNEAQ (reference sequence). The CDR3 consists of 15 residues. The ends were cut back, 4 bases at V and 1 base at J, with 13 bases in the middle. CDR3 amino acids: CASSSTGVTNTEAFF. The CDR3 DNA follows: TGTGCCAGCAGCTCGACCGGGGTCACGAACACTGAAGCTTTCTTT.

The chain carries TRBV2 and TRBJ2-3; D gene ambiguous. Trimming cost V 2 bases and J 1 base, with 4 bases left between them. Germline CDR1 reads SNHLY; CDR2 reads FYNNEI. The CDR3 sequence is 13 residues long. The CDR3 region has the DNA TGTGCCAGCAGTGAATCAGGCACAGATACGCAGTATTTT. It encodes CASSESGTDTQYF.

This clonotype has at least ten counts. V gene TRBV2 combines with J gene TRBJ2-7; D gene ambiguous. CDR3 size: 12 residues. V dropped 7 bases and J dropped 3 bases, with 10 bases sitting between them. Per germline, CDR1 SNHLY and CDR2 FYNNEI. The CDR3, as DNA: TGTGCCAGCATCCAGCTGGGCTACGAGCAGTACTTC. It yields the protein CASIQLGYEQYF. The full variable domain, its missing parts supplied by reference TRBV2 and TRBJ2-7, is EPEVTQTPSHQVTQMGQEVILRCVPISNHLYFYWYRQILGQKVEFLVSFYNNEISEKSEIFDDQFSVERPDGSNFTLKIRSTKLEDSAMYFCASIQLGYEQYFGPGTRLTVT.

The rearrangement joins TRBV2 to TRBJ2-7; 8 bases are shared with TRBD1. V trimming: 6 bases; J trimming: 3 bases; junction bases outside the gene matches: 10. The germline CDR1 and CDR2 sequences are SNHLY and FYNNEI. The length of the CDR3 is 15 residues. CDR3 in amino acids: CASREGTGGHYEQYF. CDR3 coding DNA: TGTGCCAGCAGAGAGGGGACAGGAGGGCACTACGAGCAGTACTTC.

This clonotype has a count of ten or more. The rearrangement joins TRBV11-2 to TRBJ1-5, with D unclear. CDR1 and CDR2 from the germline V gene are SGHAT and FQNNGV. CDR3 length equals 15 residues. V lost 0 bases and J 3 bases, leaving 9 bases between the germline ends. The chain's CDR3 is CASSLDGLPNQPQHF. In DNA form, the CDR3 reads TGTGCCAGCAGCTTAGATGGACTCCCCAATCAGCCCCAGCATTTT.

This clonotype was picked up many times. This rearrangement joins TRBV27 to TRBJ1-2, with D possibly matching TRBD1 (5 bases). Trimming took off 3 bases at V and 4 bases at J, with 18 bases between the two ends. Germline V lookup: CDR1 MNHEY, CDR2 SMNVEV (reference sequence). There are 16 residues in the CDR3. The CDR3 coding sequence is TGTGCCAGCAGTTTGATCCAGGGTCAAGATTCCTATGGCTACACCTTC. This sequence encodes CASSLIQGQDSYGYTF.

This sequence joins TRBV6-1 and TRBJ2-1, with 7 bases fitting TRBD2. Germline assignment: CDR1 MNHNS and CDR2 SASEGT. The J segment lost 5 bases and the V segment lost 5 bases, leaving 9 bases of the junction unmatched. This CDR3 region has 15 residues. CDR3 residues: CASSTARESHNEQFF. As DNA, the CDR3 is TGTGCCAGCAGTACCGCGCGGGAGTCCCACAATGAGCAGTTCTTC.

This clonotype was picked up a small number of times. The chain combines TRBV6-1 with TRBJ2-2, with D perhaps matching TRBD2 (5 bases). The CDR3 is 15 amino acids. The V end was cut by 3 bases, the J end by 6 bases, with 14 bases between. Germline values: CDR1 MNHNS, CDR2 SASEGT. CDR3 loop: CASSDGNPYSGELFF. CDR3 nucleotide sequence: TGTGCCAGCAGTGACGGGAACCCGTACTCCGGGGAGCTGTTTTTT.

In this sample, this clonotype turned up a few times. The CDR3 protein is CASSQWRGMRYEQYF. CDR3 coding DNA: TGCGCCAGCAGCCAATGGCGCGGGATGAGGTACGAGCAGTACTTC. V gene TRBV4-3 combines with J gene TRBJ2-7; perhaps TRBD2 as D (6 bases). V was pared by 2 bases and J by 4 bases, with 15 bases between. The CDR3 has 15 residues. The germline V gene encodes CDR1 LGHNA and CDR2 YSLEER.

Concerning this clonotype itself: A much larger clone sits a single nucleotide away, making a read error possible. The V and J genes are TRBV9 and TRBJ1-6; tentative D call: TRBD1 (6 bases). CDR3 length equals 17 residues. V lost 4 bases to trimming and J lost 9 bases, with 23 bases between them. Per the germline V gene, CDR1 is SGDLS and CDR2 is YYNGEE. The CDR3 loop reads CASSLRGRGGFGSPLHF. The CDR3 DNA reads as TGTGCCAGCAGCTTAAGGGGCAGGGGAGGTTTCGGTTCACCCCTCCACTTT.

V gene TRBV19 combines with J gene TRBJ1-5, with D possibly matching TRBD1 (5 bases). There are 19 residues in the CDR3. V dropped 3 bases and J dropped 6 bases, with 27 bases sitting between them. From germline, CDR1 is LNHDA and CDR2 SQIVND (reference sequence). The DNA for the CDR3 is TGTGCCAGTAGTATCCTAAAAGGGGACTACCTTCAGGGCAGTCAGCCCCAGCATTTT. It translates to CASSILKGDYLQGSQPQHF.

This clonotype has a handful of counts. J is TRBJ1-2 and V is TRBV25-1; D unclear. This CDR3 is built from 14 residues. Germline V gene lookup returns CDR1 MGHDK and CDR2 SYGVNS. The V end lost 10 bases, the J end lost 4 bases, and 19 bases lay between the germline ends. Written as DNA, the CDR3 is TGTGCCACCCAACTGGGATCCGGTGGCTATGGCTACACCTTC. As protein: CATQLGSGGYGYTF.

The V gene is TRBV11-2, the J gene TRBJ2-5; D is undetermined. Germline loops: CDR1 SGHAT, CDR2 FQNNGV. With 5 bases removed from V and 0 bases from J, the gap between germline ends came to 10 bases. The CDR3 is 14 residues long. CDR3 DNA sequence: TGTGCCAGCAGCCACTCCTGGGACCAAGAGACCCAGTACTTC. Protein sequence: CASSHSWDQETQYF.